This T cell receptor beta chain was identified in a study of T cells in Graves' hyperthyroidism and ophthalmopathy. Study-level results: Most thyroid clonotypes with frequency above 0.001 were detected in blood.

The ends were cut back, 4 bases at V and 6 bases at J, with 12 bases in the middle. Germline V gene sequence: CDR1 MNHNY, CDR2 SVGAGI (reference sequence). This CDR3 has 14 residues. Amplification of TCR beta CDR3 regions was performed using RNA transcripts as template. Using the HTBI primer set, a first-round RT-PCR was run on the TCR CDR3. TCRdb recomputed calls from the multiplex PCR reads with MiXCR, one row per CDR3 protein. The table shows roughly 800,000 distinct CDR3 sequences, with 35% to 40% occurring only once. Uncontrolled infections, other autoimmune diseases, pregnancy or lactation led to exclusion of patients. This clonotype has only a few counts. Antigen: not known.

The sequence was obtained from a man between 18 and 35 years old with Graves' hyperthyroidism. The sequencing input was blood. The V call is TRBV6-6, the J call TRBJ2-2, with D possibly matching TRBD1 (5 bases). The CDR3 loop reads CASSLGAVPGELFF. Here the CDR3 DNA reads TGTGCCAGCAGTTTAGGGGCAGTTCCCGGGGAGCTGTTTTTT.